The 4 T cell receptor beta chains below were found in one sample sequenced in a study of early T cells in non-severe SARS-CoV-2 infection. TCRdb re-derived calls from the 5' RACE reads in MiXCR, one entry per CDR3 protein. This table has roughly 40,000 distinct CDR3 sequences, approximately 4% appearing once. The sequencing sample was made of whole blood. The receptors stem from an adult who was a healthcare worker with PCR-confirmed SARS-CoV-2 infection or an uninfected control (not recorded which).

This clonotype was detected ten times or more. The chain carries TRBV5-1 and TRBJ1-1; no firm D call. Between the trimmed V and J ends, which lost 4 bases and 5 bases, there was a span of 9 bases. This CDR3 has 12 residues. The germline V gene has CDR1 SGHRS and CDR2 YFSETQ. The DNA of the CDR3 is TGCGCCAGCAGCCCCCCGGGGACTGAAGCTTTCTTT. This codes for CASSPPGTEAFF. Combining the CDR3 with reference TRBV5-1 and TRBJ1-1 gives the whole variable domain KAGVTQTPRYLIKTRGQQVTLSCSPISGHRSVSWYQQTPGQGLQFLFEYFSETQRNKGNFPGRFSGRQFSNSRSEMNVSTLELGDSALYLCASSPPGTEAFFGQGTRLTVV.

This clonotype was counted ten times or more. This rearrangement joins TRBV5-1 to TRBJ2-6, with D tentatively TRBD1 (6 bases). The ends were cut back, 4 bases at V and 3 bases at J, with 11 bases in the middle. Looked up from germline, CDR1 is SGHRS and CDR2 is YFSETQ. This CDR3 contains 15 residues. Here the CDR3 DNA reads TGCGCCAGCAGCGTAGGGGGTAATGGGGCCAACGTCCTGACTTTC. It specifies CASSVGGNGANVLTF.

The J gene is TRBJ2-5, the V gene TRBV4-1, with 8 bases identical to TRBD2. Germline V gene data show CDR1 as MGHRA and CDR2 as YSYEKL. Trimming removed 1 base from V and 4 bases from J; junction bases left unmatched: 5. The CDR3 runs 15 residues. CDR3 sequence reads: CASSQGTGTRETQYF. The DNA of the CDR3 is TGCGCCAGCAGCCAAGGGACCGGGACTAGAGAGACCCAGTACTTC.

This clonotype occurred a few times. CDR3 DNA: TGTGCCAGTAGATTGGGCGGGACCGCAGATACGCAGTATTTT. Residues: CASRLGGTADTQYF. The V call is TRBV12-3 or TRBV12-4, the J call TRBJ2-3; D may be TRBD2 (6 bases). Deletions cut 9 bases from V and 4 bases from J, with 17 bases between. The CDR3 is 14 residues long.